These 16 T cell receptor beta chains share one sample of origin, sequenced in a study of T cells in Graves' hyperthyroidism and ophthalmopathy (dated by TCRdb to the late 2010s). The receptor library was made with multiplex PCR. Sequencing was performed on an Illumina HiSeq 2000. The TCR beta CDR3 regions were amplified from the RNA transcripts. The first round of RT-PCR for the TCR CDR3 was performed with the HTBI primer set and the Qiagen OneStep RT-PCR kit. The public reads were reanalyzed by TCRdb: fastp trimming at Q25, MiXCR alignment, in-frame beta chains only. CDR3 protein duplicates are merged, each entry listing the most common genes and DNA. The sample table lists 600,000 to 850,000 distinct CDR3 sequences, around 20% of them with a count of one. 15% to 20% of the sample is in the top ten clones. The specimen was blood. All receptors derive from a woman aged 45-59 years with Graves' hyperthyroidism that later progressed to Graves' ophthalmopathy.

The chain has TRBV27 and TRBJ2-2; D not certain. Germline V CDR1 and CDR2: MNHEY, SMNVEV (reference sequence). The CDR3 runs to 12 residues. Trimming shortened V by 10 bases and J by 4 bases, and 10 bases separated the two germline ends. DNA for the CDR3: TGTGCCATCAAACAGCTCACCGGGGAGCTGTTTTTT. Protein product: CAIKQLTGELFF.

The chain combines TRBV6-9 with TRBJ1-1, with D perhaps matching TRBD1 (5 bases). Germline assignment: CDR1 MNHGY and CDR2 SVAAGI. The CDR3 has 13 amino acids. Trimming cost V 4 bases and J 12 bases, with 18 bases left between them. The DNA for the CDR3 is TGTGCCAGCAGTTCGAGCCGGGGCGCTGATACTTTCTTT. Translating gives CASSSSRGADTFF.

This clonotype was found many times. The genes are TRBV3-1 and TRBJ2-4, with D possibly TRBD2 on 6 matching bases. The V end lost 7 bases, the J end lost 0 bases, and 19 bases lay between the germline ends. Germline loops: CDR1 LGHDT, CDR2 YNNKEL (reference sequence). The CDR3 covers 17 residues. CDR3: CASTESGTLLAKNIQYF. CDR3 DNA: TGTGCCAGCACCGAATCCGGGACTCTATTAGCCAAAAACATTCAGTACTTC.

This clonotype was counted many times. This chain uses TRBV5-1 with TRBJ1-1; TRBD1 aligns across 10 bases. V lost 5 bases and J lost 4; bases outside the gene matches: 11. This CDR3 has 16 amino acids. Germline V gives CDR1 SGHRS, CDR2 YFSETQ. CDR3 loop: CASRTGTGAGGTEAFF. The CDR3 DNA follows: TGCGCCAGCAGAACCGGGACAGGGGCCGGAGGCACTGAAGCTTTCTTT.

The chain has TRBV12-3 or TRBV12-4 and TRBJ1-5, with D possibly being TRBD1 (5 bases). The CDR3 length is 15 residues. Trimming took off 3 bases at V and 1 base at J, with 10 bases between the two ends. The DNA of the CDR3 is TGTGCCAGCAGTTTTAACGGGGGGAGCAATCAGCCCCAGCATTTT. Translated: CASSFNGGSNQPQHF.

This clonotype occurred many times. The rearrangement joins TRBV12-3 or TRBV12-4 to TRBJ1-1, with 10 bases that match TRBD1. The CDR3 spans 16 residues. J gave up 2 bases and V 0 bases, and 3 bases lay outside the gene matches. CDR3 protein: CASSLAGTGANTEAFF. The CDR3 DNA sequence: TGTGCCAGCAGTTTAGCCGGGACAGGGGCAAACACTGAAGCTTTCTTT.

This clonotype was observed many times. The CDR3 reads CSARVSGGADTQYF. As DNA, the CDR3 is TGCAGTGCCCGCGTTAGCGGGGGGGCAGATACGCAGTATTTT. This chain connects TRBV20-1 to TRBJ2-3, with TRBD2 matching over 11 bases. Germline V lookup: CDR1 DFQATT, CDR2 SNEGSKA (reference sequence). V shed 6 bases, J shed 4 bases, and the junction held 6 bases outside the gene matches. The CDR3 length is 14 residues.

In its sample, this clonotype was seen a few times. V and J are TRBV5-1 and TRBJ1-5, with TRBD1 as a possible D gene (5 bases). CDR3 length: 16 amino acids. With 0 bases removed from V and 2 bases from J, the gap between germline ends came to 12 bases. Germline CDR1 SGHRS, CDR2 YFSETQ. The DNA for the CDR3 is TGCGCCAGCAGCTTGGATGGGGGGGAACGCAATCAGCCCCAGCATTTT. It is translated as CASSLDGGERNQPQHF.

Many counts were recorded for this clonotype. The chain recombines TRBV11-3 with TRBJ2-2, with 9 positions matching TRBD2. The CDR3 is 14 residues long. Germline CDR1 reads SGHNT; CDR2 reads YENEEA. V was pared by 3 bases and J by 7 bases, with 3 bases of the junction left unmatched. The DNA for the CDR3 is TGTGCCAGCAGCTTGGGACTAGCCGTCGGGGAGCTGTTTTTT. Amino acids: CASSLGLAVGELFF.

This clonotype showed up just a few times. This rearrangement joins TRBV5-1 to TRBJ2-7; 7 nucleotides align to TRBD2. V gave up 1 base and J gave up 4 bases; unmatched junction bases: 5. The CDR3 length is 14 residues. The germline gives CDR1 SGHRS, CDR2 YFSETQ. This CDR3 reads CASSLWEGTYEQYF. CDR3 coding DNA: TGCGCCAGCAGCTTGTGGGAGGGAACGTACGAGCAGTACTTC.

This chain uses TRBV19 with TRBJ2-5; D unresolved. The ends were cut back, 6 bases at V and 7 bases at J, with 9 bases in the middle. Germline CDR1 is LNHDA and CDR2 is SQIVND (reference sequence). This CDR3 spans 11 amino acids. The CDR3 protein is CASRTERTQYF. The CDR3, as DNA: TGTGCCAGTAGGACGGAGCGGACCCAGTACTTC.

Many counts were recorded for this clonotype. The DNA for the CDR3 is TGTGCCAGCACCCAGGGACTAGCGTACGAGCAGTACTTC. It translates to CASTQGLAYEQYF. The chain joins TRBV7-9 to TRBJ2-7; 10 bases align to TRBD2. CDR3 length: 13 amino acids. Germline V gene lookup returns CDR1 SEHNR and CDR2 FQNEAQ (reference sequence). Trimming took 7 bases from V and 4 from J; bases not matched to a gene: 4.

This clonotype was counted ten times or more. The chain combines TRBV7-6 with TRBJ2-7, with 7 nucleotides matching TRBD1. After removal of 6 bases from V and 1 base from J, the junction contained 3 bases not matched to a gene. CDR3 length: 13 amino acids. The germline CDR1 and CDR2 sequences are SGHVS and FNYEAQ. This CDR3 reads CASSYRGSYEQYF. CDR3 coding DNA: TGTGCCAGCAGTTACAGGGGATCCTACGAGCAGTACTTC.

This clonotype appeared many times. The chain links TRBV30 to TRBJ1-2, with D maybe TRBD1 (6 bases). V was trimmed by 7 bases and J by 7 bases, leaving 19 bases between them. The CDR3 has 13 residues. CDR1 GTSNPN and CDR2 SVGIG come from the germline V gene (reference sequence). The CDR3 DNA is TGTGCCTTGATGACAGGTTCGGGGCCTGGCTACACCTTC. This codes for CALMTGSGPGYTF.

This chain uses TRBV19 with TRBJ1-5; D uncertain. This CDR3 region has 15 residues. Germline-derived CDR1 and CDR2 are LNHDA and SQIVND (reference sequence). V lost 7 bases to trimming and J lost 0 bases, with 13 bases between them. CDR3 DNA sequence: TGTGCCAGTAACCGGGCAGCCTCTAGCAATCAGCCCCAGCATTTT. It encodes CASNRAASSNQPQHF.

This clonotype was seen repeatedly, ten times or more. The V gene is TRBV3-1, the J gene TRBJ1-1; D not certain. The length of the CDR3 is 13 residues. Per the germline V gene, CDR1 is LGHDT and CDR2 is YNNKEL (reference sequence). V was pared by 6 bases and J by 4 bases, with 12 bases between. CDR3 in amino acids: CASSFGAGTEAFF. CDR3 in DNA: TGTGCCAGCAGTTTCGGAGCTGGCACTGAAGCTTTCTTT. Supplemented by reference TRBV3-1 and TRBJ1-1, the full variable domain reads DTAVSQTPKYLVTQMGNDKSIKCEQNLGHDTMYWYKQDSKKFLKIMFSYNNKELIINETVPNRFSPKSPDKAHLNLHINSLELGDSAVYFCASSFGAGTEAFFGQGTRLTVV.